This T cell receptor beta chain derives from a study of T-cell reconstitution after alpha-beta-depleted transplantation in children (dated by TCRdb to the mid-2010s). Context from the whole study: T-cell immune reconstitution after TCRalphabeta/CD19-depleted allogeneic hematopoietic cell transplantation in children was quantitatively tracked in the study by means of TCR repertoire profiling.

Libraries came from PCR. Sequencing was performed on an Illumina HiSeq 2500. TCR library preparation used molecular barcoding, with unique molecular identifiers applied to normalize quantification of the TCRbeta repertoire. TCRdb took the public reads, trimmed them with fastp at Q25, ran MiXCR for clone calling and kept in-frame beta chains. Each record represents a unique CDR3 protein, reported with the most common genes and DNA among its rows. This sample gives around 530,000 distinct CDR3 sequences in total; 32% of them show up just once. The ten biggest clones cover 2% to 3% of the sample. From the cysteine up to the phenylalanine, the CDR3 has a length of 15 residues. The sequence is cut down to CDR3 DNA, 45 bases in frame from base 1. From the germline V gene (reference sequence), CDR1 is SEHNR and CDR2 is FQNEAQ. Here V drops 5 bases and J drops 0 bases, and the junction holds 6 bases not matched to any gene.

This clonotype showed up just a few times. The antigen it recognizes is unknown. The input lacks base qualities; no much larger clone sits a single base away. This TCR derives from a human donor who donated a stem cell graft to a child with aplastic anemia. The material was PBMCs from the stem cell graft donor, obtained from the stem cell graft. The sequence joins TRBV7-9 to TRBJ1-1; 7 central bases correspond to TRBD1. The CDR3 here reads CASSSSTGLNTEAFF. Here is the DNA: TGTGCCAGCAGCAGTTCGACAGGGCTGAACACTGAAGCTTTCTTT.